This T cell receptor (beta chain) was captured by sequencing in a study of shared clonotypes between healthy human individuals. Study conclusions and caveats: It was only blood that was sampled, and tissue repertoires likely differ.

The genomic DNA of each subset was split evenly across several immunoSEQ plates. Here immunoSEQ multiplex PCR was the method, and the copy in TCRdb shows in-frame clones only, minus some. The data contain 1.6 million or so clones, less than 99% of them singletons. The CDR3 loop spans 14 amino acids. Germline loops: CDR1 SGHDN, CDR2 FVKESK. Trimming left V 7 bases short and J 6 bases short, with 17 bases between. A word on this clone: What it recognizes is unknown.

What was sequenced was naive CD4+ T cells sorted from blood. Subset here: CD45RA+ positively selected. V and J are TRBV14 and TRBJ2-3; perhaps TRBD2 as D (5 bases). The TCR originated in a man under 40 in good health. The CDR3 DNA follows: TGTGCCAGCAACGCACGGGGTCCTACGGATACGCAGTATTTT. Amino acid sequence: CASNARGPTDTQYF.